The TCR beta chain under discussion was sequenced for a study of blood T cell repertoires in COVID-19. V shed 6 bases and J 5 bases; nucleotides not matched to a gene: 14. The CDR3 is 16 amino acids. The V gene's germline CDR1 is MDHEN and CDR2 SYDVKM. TCRdb's table, derived via immunoSEQ multiplex PCR, lists solely in-frame clones and lacks some. The sample lists about 55,000 clones, 86% seen once, with 20% to 25% in the top ten. This clonotype was sampled from a woman of 80 years or more with acute or convalescent COVID-19. The chain is built from TRBV28 and TRBJ2-5, with TRBD1 identical over 8 bases. The sample consisted of peripheral blood. In nucleotides, the CDR3 is TGTGCCAGCAGGTTGATCCAGGGGGCGCAGAGGGAGACCCAGTACTTC. It translates to CASRLIQGAQRETQYF.